The 24 T cell receptor beta chains reported below all come from one sample, sequenced in a study of blood T cell repertoires in COVID-19. The table came from immunoSEQ multiplex PCR; TCRdb's copy has only in-frame clones and leaves some out. The repertoire holds approximately 150,000 clones, with approximately 83% as singletons. Sequenced input: peripheral blood. Source of these receptors: a man between 70 and 80 years old with active or convalescent COVID-19.

The table lists this clone with a few counts. This sequence joins TRBV6-1 and TRBJ2-7; D possibly corresponds to TRBD1 (6 bases). Germline-derived CDR1 and CDR2 are MNHNS and SASEGT. V was pared by 2 bases and J by 2 bases, with 7 bases between. The CDR3 length is 13 residues. The CDR3 region is CASSEYRAYEQYF. The CDR3, as DNA: TGTGCCAGCAGTGAATACAGGGCCTACGAGCAGTACTTC.

The sample holds a few counts of this clone. The rearrangement links TRBV6-5 to TRBJ1-2; D is uncertain. CDR1 is MNHEY, CDR2 SVGAGI, per germline. This CDR3 region has 15 residues. The V end lost 0 bases, the J end lost 2 bases, and 10 bases lay between the germline ends. CDR3 in amino acids: CASSYSAKWNYGYTF. The CDR3 nucleotides read TGTGCCAGCAGTTACTCGGCCAAGTGGAACTATGGCTACACCTTC.

This clone appeared a single time. This chain connects TRBV19 to TRBJ2-1; 8 positions match TRBD2. The trim removed 3 bases at V and 9 bases at J, leaving 7 bases unmatched. This CDR3 has 14 amino acids. Germline CDR1 reads LNHDA; CDR2 reads SQIVND (reference sequence). The CDR3 coding sequence is TGTGCCAGTAGTATGAGCGGGAGTGTGCCTGAGCAGTTCTTC. Its translation: CASSMSGSVPEQFF.

CDR3 amino acids: CASRAGLAANEQFF. The CDR3, as DNA: TGCGCCAGCAGAGCGGGACTAGCGGCCAATGAGCAGTTCTTC. This chain connects TRBV5-1 to TRBJ2-1, with 11 bases lining up with TRBD2. Germline V lookup: CDR1 SGHRS, CDR2 YFSETQ. Losses at the gene ends were 5 bases for V and 6 bases for J; bases not matched to a gene: 4. The CDR3 loop spans 14 amino acids. Full variable domain (rest looked up from reference TRBV5-1 and TRBJ2-1): KAGVTQTPRYLIKTRGQQVTLSCSPISGHRSVSWYQQTPGQGLQFLFEYFSETQRNKGNFPGRFSGRQFSNSRSEMNVSTLELGDSALYLCASRAGLAANEQFFGPGTRLTVL.

The gene calls are TRBV7-2 and TRBJ2-5, with TRBD1 as a possible D gene (7 bases). This CDR3 has 16 residues. The V end lost 3 bases, the J end lost 3 bases, and 17 bases lay between the germline ends. Germline V gene sequence: CDR1 SGHTA, CDR2 FQGNSA. The CDR3 loop is CASSFPNPRGEETQYF. The CDR3 DNA reads TGTGCCAGCAGCTTCCCCAACCCCAGGGGGGAAGAGACCCAGTACTTC.

The chain employs TRBV2 and TRBJ2-3, with 11 bases aligning to TRBD1. Losses at the gene ends were 7 bases for V and 4 bases for J; bases not matched to a gene: 13. The CDR3 sequence is 17 residues long. CDR1 is SNHLY and CDR2 is FYNNEI in the germline V gene. The CDR3, as DNA: TGTGCCAGCACCGAGGGACAGGGGGGTGTGGGACCAGATACGCAGTATTTT. It specifies CASTEGQGGVGPDTQYF. The entire variable domain, with the rest obtained from reference TRBV2 and TRBJ2-3, is as follows: EPEVTQTPSHQVTQMGQEVILRCVPISNHLYFYWYRQILGQKVEFLVSFYNNEISEKSEIFDDQFSVERPDGSNFTLKIRSTKLEDSAMYFCASTEGQGGVGPDTQYFGPGTRLTVL.

This clone was observed a few times. J is TRBJ2-2 and V is TRBV9, with 8 bases identical to TRBD2. This CDR3 is 16 amino acids long. Trimming cost V 0 bases and J 9 bases; bases outside gene matches: 10. Per germline, CDR1 SGDLS and CDR2 YYNGEE. The CDR3 here is CASSVELAGRNRELFF. For the CDR3, the DNA is TGTGCCAGCAGCGTAGAGTTAGCGGGAAGGAACCGGGAGCTGTTTTTT.

This sequence joins TRBV19 and TRBJ2-7, with TRBD1 matching over 9 bases. Trimming cost V 5 bases and J 2 bases; bases outside gene matches: 7. The germline gives CDR1 LNHDA, CDR2 SQIVND (reference sequence). The length of the CDR3 is 15 residues. The CDR3, as DNA: TGTGCCAGTAGTTTTGCCGGGACAGGGACCTACGAGCAGTACTTC. It yields the protein CASSFAGTGTYEQYF.

The chain joins TRBV9 to TRBJ2-3; 7 bases map to TRBD2. The length of the CDR3 is 14 residues. CDR1 and CDR2 from the germline V gene are SGDLS and YYNGEE. After removal of 3 bases from V and 1 base from J, the junction contained 2 bases not matched to a gene. The chain's CDR3 is CASSAGLRTDTQYF. The CDR3 DNA is TGTGCCAGCAGCGCGGGACTACGCACAGATACGCAGTATTTT.

This rearrangement joins TRBV5-1 to TRBJ1-1; weak D call: TRBD1 (5 bases). The CDR3 has 13 residues. V dropped 7 bases and J dropped 1 base, with 11 bases sitting between them. Germline lookup yields CDR1 SGHRS and CDR2 YFSETQ. CDR3 sequence: CASLDQGNTEAFF. DNA of the CDR3: TGCGCCAGCCTAGACCAGGGGAACACTGAAGCTTTCTTT. Full variable domain (remainder filled in from reference TRBV5-1 and TRBJ1-1): KAGVTQTPRYLIKTRGQQVTLSCSPISGHRSVSWYQQTPGQGLQFLFEYFSETQRNKGNFPGRFSGRQFSNSRSEMNVSTLELGDSALYLCASLDQGNTEAFFGQGTRLTVV.

The CDR3 DNA reads as TGTGCCAGCTCACCAAAATCGTCGGTCGCCGGAAACACCATATATTTT. Its translation is CASSPKSSVAGNTIYF. This chain joins TRBV18 and TRBJ1-3; no definite D call. The CDR3 is made up of 16 amino acids. Per the germline V gene, CDR1 is KGHSH and CDR2 is LQKENI. With 2 bases removed from V and 4 bases from J, the gap between germline ends came to 15 bases. The entire variable domain, with the rest obtained from reference TRBV18 and TRBJ1-3, is as follows: NAGVMQNPRHLVRRRGQEARLRCSPMKGHSHVYWYRQLPEEGLKFMVYLQKENIIDESGMPKERFSAEFPKEGPSILRIQQVVRGDSAAYFCASSPKSSVAGNTIYFGEGSWLTVV.

This chain joins TRBV29-1 and TRBJ1-5; TRBD1 matches 7 bases. V gave up 4 bases and J gave up 5 bases; unmatched junction bases: 2. Germline V gene sequence: CDR1 SQVTM, CDR2 ANQGSEA. The CDR3 extends over 12 amino acids. CDR3: CSVGTGDQPQHF. CDR3 coding DNA: TGCAGCGTTGGTACAGGGGATCAGCCCCAGCATTTT.

As for this clone: The sample contains more than one DNA sequence encoding this CDR3. The chain joins TRBV28 to TRBJ1-2; maybe TRBD1 (5 bases). Between the trimmed V and J ends, which lost 6 bases and 8 bases, there was a span of 10 bases. The CDR3 runs 11 residues. Germline V gene data show CDR1 as MDHEN and CDR2 as SYDVKM. The DNA of the CDR3 is TGTGCCAGCAGCCCGGGGGGGGGCTACACCTTC. It translates to CASSPGGGYTF.

The J gene is TRBJ2-1, the V gene TRBV27; weak D call: TRBD2 (6 bases). V was shortened by 5 bases and J by 16 bases, with 24 bases between the two germline ends. The CDR3 has 14 residues. Germline values: CDR1 MNHEY, CDR2 SMNVEV (reference sequence). DNA of the CDR3: TGTGCCAGCAGTGCCTCGGGACTCATCGTGCGCAAATTCTTC. This translates into CASSASGLIVRKFF.

This clone has just a few counts. This chain connects TRBV19 to TRBJ1-2; D remains ambiguous. Trimming pared 6 bases from V and 8 bases from J, leaving 7 bases between. Germline-derived CDR1 and CDR2 are LNHDA and SQIVND (reference sequence). The CDR3 sequence is 10 residues long. The DNA for the CDR3 is TGTGCCAGTAGATCTATCGGCTACACCTTC. Protein product: CASRSIGYTF.

The V gene is TRBV6-2 or TRBV6-3, the J gene TRBJ1-2, with TRBD1 as a possible D gene (5 bases). CDR3 size: 16 residues. CDR1 is MNHEY and CDR2 is SVGEGT in the germline V gene. The V end was cut by 4 bases, the J end by 2 bases, with 17 bases between. CDR3 in DNA: TGTGCCAGCAGTTTCCAAAAGGGTAGGGGCAACTATGGCTACACCTTC. Its protein is CASSFQKGRGNYGYTF.

The V gene is TRBV28, the J gene TRBJ1-2, with 9 bases identical to TRBD1. The CDR3 has 17 residues. The junction had 17 bases not matched to a gene; V was cut back by 4 bases and J by 8 bases. Germline lookup yields CDR1 MDHEN and CDR2 SYDVKM. DNA for the CDR3: TGTGCCAGCAGTTCGGCGGGGACAGGGAAAAGAGGGTACGGCTACACCTTC. It specifies CASSSAGTGKRGYGYTF.

This clone was observed a few times. The CDR3 sequence: CASTTGVDQPQHF. The CDR3 DNA reads TGTGCCAGCACCACAGGGGTAGATCAGCCCCAGCATTTT. V and J are TRBV18 and TRBJ1-5; 7 bases are a match to TRBD1. The CDR3 covers 13 residues. The J segment lost 5 bases and the V segment lost 8 bases, leaving 6 bases of the junction unmatched. The V gene's germline CDR1 is KGHSH and CDR2 LQKENI.

This clone turned up a few times. The CDR3 nucleotides are TGTGCCAGCAGCTTGCCAGGGATACCCAAAGCTTTCTTT. Protein: CASSLPGIPKAFF. V is TRBV7-9 and J is TRBJ1-1; possible D gene TRBD1, 5 bases. This CDR3 contains 13 residues. Germline CDR1 is SEHNR and CDR2 is FQNEAQ (reference sequence). V gave up 3 bases and J gave up 9 bases, with 14 bases separating them.

This chain joins TRBV6-5 and TRBJ1-1, with unresolved D. V lost 7 bases and J 1 base, leaving 13 bases between the germline ends. Germline CDR1 and CDR2: MNHEY and SVGAGI. The CDR3 sequence is 14 residues long. Here the CDR3 reads CASTLFRGNTEAFF. In nucleotides, the CDR3 is TGTGCCAGCACTTTGTTCCGGGGGAACACTGAAGCTTTCTTT.

The chain uses TRBV10-2 and TRBJ1-6; TRBD1 agrees at 9 bases. This CDR3 spans 14 amino acids. V shed 5 bases and J 10 bases; nucleotides not matched to a gene: 6. Germline V gives CDR1 WSHSY, CDR2 SAAADI. CDR3 in DNA: TGCGCCAGCAGTCGGGACAGGGTTGGGTCACCCCTCCACTTT. Protein: CASSRDRVGSPLHF.

This chain joins TRBV29-1 and TRBJ2-1; 7 bases fit TRBD2. CDR1 SQVTM and CDR2 ANQGSEA come from the germline V gene. The length of the CDR3 is 16 residues. V lost 2 bases to trimming and J lost 2 bases; unmatched junction nucleotides: 9. DNA for the CDR3: TGCAGCGTTGAACGGACTAGACCCAAGACCTACAATGAGCAGTTCTTC. It specifies CSVERTRPKTYNEQFF.

This clone was detected only once. This chain's CDR3 is CASSYGDNHYEQYF. The CDR3 DNA follows: TGTGCCAGCAGTTACGGGGACAATCACTACGAGCAGTACTTC. The chain is built from TRBV6-5 and TRBJ2-7, with D possibly TRBD1 on 6 matching bases. CDR1 is MNHEY and CDR2 is SVGAGI in the germline V gene. The V end lost 2 bases, the J end lost 3 bases, and 11 bases lay between the germline ends. The CDR3 is 14 residues long.

V is TRBV27 and J is TRBJ1-5; TRBD1 matches at 7 bases. The germline gives CDR1 MNHEY, CDR2 SMNVEV (reference sequence). With V trimmed by 6 bases and J by 5 bases, 7 bases remained unmatched. The CDR3 totals 14 residues. The CDR3 region is CASRPGTAHQPQHF. CDR3 sequence (DNA): TGTGCCAGCAGACCCGGGACAGCCCATCAGCCCCAGCATTTT.